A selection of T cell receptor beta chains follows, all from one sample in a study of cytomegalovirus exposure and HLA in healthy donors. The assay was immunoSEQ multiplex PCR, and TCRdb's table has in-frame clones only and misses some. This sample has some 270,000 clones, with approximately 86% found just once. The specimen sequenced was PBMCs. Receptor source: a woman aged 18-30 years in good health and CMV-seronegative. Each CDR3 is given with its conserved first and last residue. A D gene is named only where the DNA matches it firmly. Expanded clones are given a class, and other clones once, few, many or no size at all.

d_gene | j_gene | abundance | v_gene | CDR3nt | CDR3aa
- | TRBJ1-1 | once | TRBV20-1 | TGCAGTGCTAGTCAGGGGAATGAAGCTTTCTTT | CSASQGNEAFF
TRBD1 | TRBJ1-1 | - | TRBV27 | TGTGCCAGCAGTCTGGGACAGGGGGCGAGGACTGAAGCTTTCTTT | CASSLGQGARTEAFF
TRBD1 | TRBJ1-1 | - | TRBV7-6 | TGTGCCAGCAGCTTAGCGGACAGGGCTGAAGCTTTCTTT | CASSLADRAEAFF
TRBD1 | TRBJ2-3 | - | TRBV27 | TGTGCCAGCAGTTTATTTGGACAGGGGTCAGATACGCAGTATTTT | CASSLFGQGSDTQYF
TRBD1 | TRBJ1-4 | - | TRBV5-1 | TGCGCCAGCAGCGAGACAGGGGATACTAATGAAAAACTGTTTTTT | CASSETGDTNEKLFF
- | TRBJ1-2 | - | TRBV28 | TGTGCCAGTCAGGGGTATGTCTATGGCTACACCTTC | CASQGYVYGYTF
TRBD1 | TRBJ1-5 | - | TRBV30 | TGTGCCTGGAGTGAGAGACAGGGATCTTATAGCAATCAGCCCCAGCATTTT | CAWSERQGSYSNQPQHF
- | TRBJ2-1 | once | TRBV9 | TGTGCCAGCAGCGTCGCCACTAGCCCCCTCTACAATGAGCAGTTCTTC | CASSVATSPLYNEQFF
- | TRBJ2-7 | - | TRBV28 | TGTGCCAGCAGCCAGGGCGGCGCCGATTCCTACGAGCAGTACTTC | CASSQGGADSYEQYF
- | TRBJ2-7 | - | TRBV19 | TGTGCCAGTAGTGGCCAACAGACAGGAATCTACGAGCAGTACTTC | CASSGQQTGIYEQYF
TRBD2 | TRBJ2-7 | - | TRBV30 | TGTGCCTGGACGGGGGGAGTCACCTACGAGCAGTACTTC | CAWTGGVTYEQYF
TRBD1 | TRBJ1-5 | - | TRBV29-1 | TGCAGCGTTGCCCCCGGGACAGGCGATAATCAGCCCCAGCATTTT | CSVAPGTGDNQPQHF
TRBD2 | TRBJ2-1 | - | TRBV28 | TGTGCCAGCAGTTTGGGGACTAGCGAGTACAATGAGCAGTTCTTC | CASSLGTSEYNEQFF
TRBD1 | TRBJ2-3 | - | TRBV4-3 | TGCGCCAGCAGCCAGGGACAGGTTGGCACAGATACGCAGTATTTT | CASSQGQVGTDTQYF
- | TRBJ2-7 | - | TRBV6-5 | TGTGCCAGCAGTTACTCTAGAAGCTCCTACGAGCAGTACTTC | CASSYSRSSYEQYF
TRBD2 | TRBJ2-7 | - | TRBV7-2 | TGTGCCAGCAGCTCAAGACTAGCGGGTGGTGTAGGTTTCTACGAGCAGTACTTC | CASSSRLAGGVGFYEQYF
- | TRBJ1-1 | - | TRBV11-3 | TGTGCCAGCAGCTCGACACCTATGAACACTGAAGCTTTCTTT | CASSSTPMNTEAFF
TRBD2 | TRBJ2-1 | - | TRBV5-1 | TGCGCCAGCAGCTCGTTGACTAGCGGATACAATGAGCAGTTCTTC | CASSSLTSGYNEQFF
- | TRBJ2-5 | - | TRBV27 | TGTGCCAGCAGTCCCTACCCCGACAGTTTACAAGAGACCCAGTACTTC | CASSPYPDSLQETQYF
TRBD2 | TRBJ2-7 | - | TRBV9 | TGTGCCAGCAGCCCAAGGGGACTAGCGGGGATCCAGGAGCAGTACTTC | CASSPRGLAGIQEQYF
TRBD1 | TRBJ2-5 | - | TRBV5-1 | TGCGCCAGCACTGAGACAGGGGGCGCGGAGACCCAGTACTTC | CASTETGGAETQYF
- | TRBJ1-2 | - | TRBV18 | TGTGCCAGCTCAACCACCAATTGGGGGCAGGGCTACACCTTC | CASSTTNWGQGYTF
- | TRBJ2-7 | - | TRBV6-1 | TGTGCCAGCACCCCGTTGGAGCACGAGCAGTACTTC | CASTPLEHEQYF
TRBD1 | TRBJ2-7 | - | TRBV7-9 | TGTGCCAGCAGTCGCACCGGGACAGGCTACTCCTACGAGCAGTACTTC | CASSRTGTGYSYEQYF
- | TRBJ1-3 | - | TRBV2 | TGTGCCAGCAGTGGGTCGACCCGTATTTTGAGGGGAAACACCATATATTTT | CASSGSTRILRGNTIYF
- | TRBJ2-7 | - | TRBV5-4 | TGTGCCAGCAGCAGCCGGACAGCCCCATACGAGCAGTACTTC | CASSSRTAPYEQYF
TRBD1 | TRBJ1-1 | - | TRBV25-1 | TGTGCCAGCAGTGAATTCATGGTCAGGGGGGACACTGAAGCTTTCTTT | CASSEFMVRGDTEAFF
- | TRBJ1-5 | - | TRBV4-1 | TGCGCCAGCAGCCAAGGTATAACAGCTAATCAGCCCCAGCATTTT | CASSQGITANQPQHF
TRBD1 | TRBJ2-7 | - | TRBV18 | TGTGCCAGCTCACCAAAATCGCCGGGACAGGAGACGGAGTACTACGAGCAGTACTTC | CASSPKSPGQETEYYEQYF
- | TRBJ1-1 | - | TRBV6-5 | TGTGCCAGCATCAATACTGACAGAAAAGCTTTCTTT | CASINTDRKAFF
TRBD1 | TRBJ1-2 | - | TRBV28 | TGTGCCAGCAGAAGTTTTGGCATGGTGACAGGGGAAGTAGATGGCTACACCTTC | CASRSFGMVTGEVDGYTF
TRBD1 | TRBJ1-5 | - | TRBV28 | TGTGCCGGACAGAGACAGGGTGGCAATCAGCCCCAGCATTTT | CAGQRQGGNQPQHF
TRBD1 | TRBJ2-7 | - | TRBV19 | TGTGCCAGTAGCCGAAGCACCGGGACAGGGGGCTACGAGCAGTACTTC | CASSRSTGTGGYEQYF
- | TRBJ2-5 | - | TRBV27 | TGTGCCAGCGGGGACTCGAGCCGCGAGACCCAGTACTTC | CASGDSSRETQYF
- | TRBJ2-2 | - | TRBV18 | TGTGCCAGCTCAAACAGGGACACCGGGGAGCTGTTTTTT | CASSNRDTGELFF
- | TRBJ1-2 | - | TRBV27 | TGTGCCACCCGGACAGTCTTCTATGGCTACACCTTC | CATRTVFYGYTF
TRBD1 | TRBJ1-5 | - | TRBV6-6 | TGTGCCAGCTACTTATCGACAGGGGGCAGGGAGCCCCAGCATTTT | CASYLSTGGREPQHF
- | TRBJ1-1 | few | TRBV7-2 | TGTGCCAGCAGCCTTTCTATGAACACTGAAGCTTTCTTT | CASSLSMNTEAFF
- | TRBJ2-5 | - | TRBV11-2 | TGTGCCAGCAGCCCCTCCCGGGAGACCCAGTACTTC | CASSPSRETQYF
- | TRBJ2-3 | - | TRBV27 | TGTGCCAGCAGTCTAGGATTAGGACAGTACTCTCAACGGGATAACACAGATACGCAGTATTTT | CASSLGLGQYSQRDNTDTQYF
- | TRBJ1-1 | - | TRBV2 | TGTGCCAGATCCATGCGGGGGGCCTCGAACACTGAAGCTTTCTTT | CARSMRGASNTEAFF
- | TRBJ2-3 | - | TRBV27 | TGTGCCAGCAGTTTCTTAAGCACAGATACGCAGTATTTT | CASSFLSTDTQYF
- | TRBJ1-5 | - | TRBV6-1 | TGTGCCAGCAGTGAACAGGGAGGAACGGGTCAGCCCCAGCATTTT | CASSEQGGTGQPQHF
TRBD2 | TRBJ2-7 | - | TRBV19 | TGTGCCAGTAGTAGCGGGACTAGCGGGAGAGGCTACGAGCAGTACTTC | CASSSGTSGRGYEQYF
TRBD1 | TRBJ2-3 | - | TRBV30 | TGTGCCTGGAGTTTGGGACAGGGAAGCGATACGCAGTATTTT | CAWSLGQGSDTQYF
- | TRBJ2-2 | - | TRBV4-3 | TGCGCCAGCAGCCAAGGGATTAGGCAGGGCACCGGGGAGCTGTTTTTT | CASSQGIRQGTGELFF
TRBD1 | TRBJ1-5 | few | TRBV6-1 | TGTGCCAGCAGTCTGAGGGACAGGGCCCATCAGCCCCAGCATTTT | CASSLRDRAHQPQHF
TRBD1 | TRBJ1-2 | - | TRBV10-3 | TGTGCCATCAGTGTGACAGGACAGGGAAGTGGTGGCTACACCTTC | CAISVTGQGSGGYTF
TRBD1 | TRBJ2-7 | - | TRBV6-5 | TGTGCCAGCAGACGGGCGGACAGGGGGCATCGGGAGCAGTACTTC | CASRRADRGHREQYF